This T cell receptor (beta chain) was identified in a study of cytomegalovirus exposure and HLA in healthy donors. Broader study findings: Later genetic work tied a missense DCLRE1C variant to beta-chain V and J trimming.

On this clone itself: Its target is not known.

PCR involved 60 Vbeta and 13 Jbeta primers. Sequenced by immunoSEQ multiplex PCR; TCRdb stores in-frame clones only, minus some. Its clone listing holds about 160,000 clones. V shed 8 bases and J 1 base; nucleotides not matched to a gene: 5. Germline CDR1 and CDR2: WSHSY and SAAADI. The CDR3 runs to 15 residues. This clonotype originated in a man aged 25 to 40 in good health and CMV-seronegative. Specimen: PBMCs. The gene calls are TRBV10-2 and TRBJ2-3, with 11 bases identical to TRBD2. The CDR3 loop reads CASALLAGGTDTQYF. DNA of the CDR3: TGCGCCAGCGCTCTACTAGCGGGAGGCACAGATACGCAGTATTTT.